This TCR beta chain was sequenced during a study of post-analysis software for immune sequencing data. The wider study: The disease courses covered relapsing-remitting, secondary progressive and progressive-relapsing multiple sclerosis. Study-wide points: Compared against controls, patients with multiple sclerosis displayed significantly lower normalized Chao1 diversity. Clustering by F measure revealed strong co-clustering among samples prepared together in one batch. Comparison of patients with controls showed five TRBV segments more frequent in patients, TRBV5-6, TRBV5-1 and TRBV20-1 among them.

The CDR3 runs to 12 residues. Unmatched junction bases numbered 7, after V lost 6 bases and J lost 6 bases. Germline V gene data show CDR1 as DFQATT and CDR2 as SNEGSKA (reference sequence). Unique molecular identifiers were present in the TCR beta cDNA libraries. Input of roughly 0.9 to 11 million T cells yielded around 460,000 cDNA molecules. TCRdb re-called the PCR reads through MiXCR, storing one row per CDR3 protein. In the table there are more than 500,000 distinct CDR3 sequences, around a third of which are singletons. Concerning this clonotype: Antigen specificity is unknown.

This clonotype was obtained from a girl younger than 18 with multiple sclerosis. The sequenced sample was blood. The V call is TRBV20-1, the J call TRBJ2-7; 8 positions match TRBD2. The CDR3: CSALGGGSEQYF. In nucleotides, the CDR3 is TGCAGTGCCCTCGGGGGGGGTTCCGAGCAGTACTTC.